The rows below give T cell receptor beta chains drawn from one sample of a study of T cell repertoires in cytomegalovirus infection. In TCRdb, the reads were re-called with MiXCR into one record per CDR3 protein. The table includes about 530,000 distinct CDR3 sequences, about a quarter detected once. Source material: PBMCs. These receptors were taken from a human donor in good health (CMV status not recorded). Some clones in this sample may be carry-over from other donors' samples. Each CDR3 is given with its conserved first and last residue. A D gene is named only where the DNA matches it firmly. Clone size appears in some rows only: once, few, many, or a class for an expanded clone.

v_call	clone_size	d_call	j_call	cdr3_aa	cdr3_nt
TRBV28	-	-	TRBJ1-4	CASSPPGTAPGKLFF	TGTGCCAGCAGTCCCCCAGGCACCGCTCCTGGAAAACTGTTTTTT
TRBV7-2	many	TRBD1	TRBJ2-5	CASSRGFVGTGRSETQYF	TGTGCCAGCAGCCGCGGATTTGTCGGGACAGGGAGGAGTGAGACCCAGTACTTC
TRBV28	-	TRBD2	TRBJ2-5	CASNRGRALPTQYF	TGTGCCAGCAATCGGGGGAGGGCCCTTCCGACCCAGTACTTC
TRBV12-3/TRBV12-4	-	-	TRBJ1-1	CASRAGKNTEAFF	TGTGCCAGCAGGGCAGGCAAGAACACTGAAGCTTTCTTT
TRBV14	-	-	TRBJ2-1	CASSQDTGKHNEQFF	TGTGCCAGCAGCCAAGATACCGGCAAACACAATGAGCAGTTCTTC
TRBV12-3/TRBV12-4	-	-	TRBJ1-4	CASSAGGRRDEKLFF	TGTGCCAGCAGTGCCGGCGGCAGGAGGGATGAAAAACTGTTTTTT
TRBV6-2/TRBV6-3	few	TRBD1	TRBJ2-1	CASRLQGVQYNEQFF	TGTGCCAGCAGACTACAGGGGGTTCAGTACAATGAGCAGTTCTTC
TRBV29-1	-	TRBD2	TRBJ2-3	CSAKTSGGTDTQYF	TGCAGCGCTAAAACTAGCGGAGGCACAGATACGCAGTATTTT
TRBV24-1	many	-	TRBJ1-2	CATSDPTGNWNGYTF	TGTGCCACCAGTGATCCTACCGGGAATTGGAATGGCTACACCTTC
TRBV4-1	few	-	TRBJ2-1	CASSQVGVSKEQFF	TGCGCCAGCAGCCAGGTCGGGGTTTCTAAAGAGCAGTTCTTC
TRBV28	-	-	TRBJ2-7	CASSFQWAVSYEQYF	TGTGCCAGCAGTTTTCAGTGGGCAGTCTCCTACGAGCAGTACTTC
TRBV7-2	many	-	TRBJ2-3	CASSPNGLTDTQYF	TGTGCCAGCAGCCCCAACGGACTCACAGATACGCAGTATTTT
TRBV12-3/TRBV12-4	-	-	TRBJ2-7	CASSPPKGGLRRDPYEQYF	TGTGCCAGCAGTCCCCCGAAAGGCGGTTTACGCCGAGACCCCTACGAGCAGTACTTC
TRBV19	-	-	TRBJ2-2	CASSRSKAGELFF	TGTGCCAGTAGTAGGAGCAAAGCCGGGGAGCTGTTTTTT
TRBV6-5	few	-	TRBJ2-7	CATSPQGYEQYF	TGTGCCACCTCACCCCAGGGTTACGAGCAGTACTTC
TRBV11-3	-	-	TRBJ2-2	CASSPLGGPGGELFF	TGTGCCAGCAGCCCCCTAGGGGGTCCCGGCGGGGAGCTGTTTTTT
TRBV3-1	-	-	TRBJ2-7	CASSQYPRGSYEQYF	TGTGCCAGCAGCCAATACCCGCGGGGCTCCTACGAGCAGTACTTC
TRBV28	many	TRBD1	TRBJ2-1	CASNTGGQKQFF	TGTGCCAGCAACACAGGGGGACAAAAGCAGTTCTTC
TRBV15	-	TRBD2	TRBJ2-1	CATTPGVTSTNEQFF	TGTGCCACCACCCCCGGTGTGACTAGCACGAATGAGCAGTTCTTC
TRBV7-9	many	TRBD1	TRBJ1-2	CASSRRGQNYGYTF	TGTGCCAGCAGCCGGCGGGGACAGAACTATGGCTACACCTTC
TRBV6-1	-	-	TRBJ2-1	CASSEAPRSSYNEQFF	TGTGCCAGCAGTGAAGCTCCCAGGAGCTCCTACAATGAGCAGTTCTTC